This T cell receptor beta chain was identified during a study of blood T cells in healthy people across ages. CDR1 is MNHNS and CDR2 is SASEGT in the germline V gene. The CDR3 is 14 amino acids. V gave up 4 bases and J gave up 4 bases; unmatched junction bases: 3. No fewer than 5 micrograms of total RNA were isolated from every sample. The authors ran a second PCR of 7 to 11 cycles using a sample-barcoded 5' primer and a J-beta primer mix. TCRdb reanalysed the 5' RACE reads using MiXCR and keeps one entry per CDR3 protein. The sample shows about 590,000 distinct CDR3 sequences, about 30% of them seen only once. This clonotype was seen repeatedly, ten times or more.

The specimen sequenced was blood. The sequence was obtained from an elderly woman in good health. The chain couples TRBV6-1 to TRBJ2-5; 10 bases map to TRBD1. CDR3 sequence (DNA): TGTGCCAGCAGTGCGGGACAGGGGAGAGAGACCCAGTACTTC. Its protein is CASSAGQGRETQYF.